Here is one T cell receptor beta chain with its context. The V and J ends lost 4 bases and 4 bases respectively, with 13 bases between them. Per the germline V gene, CDR1 is LGHNA and CDR2 is YNFKEQ. This CDR3 contains 15 residues. The sample comes from a study of response to subunit inactivated influenza vaccine. TCRdb reprocessed the RT-PCR reads via MiXCR and lists one record per CDR3 protein. The table includes 650,000 to 800,000 distinct CDR3 sequences, around 14% detected once. Specimen: PBMCs from blood, collected approximately 15 days before vaccination. V gene TRBV4-2 combines with J gene TRBJ2-2, with D perhaps TRBD2 (7 bases). The receptor comes from a man between 45 and 60 years old who received an inactivated influenza vaccine. Here the CDR3 reads CASSPGGLGTGELFF. The CDR3 DNA is TGTGCCAGCAGCCCGGGGGGCCTAGGCACCGGGGAGCTGTTTTTT.